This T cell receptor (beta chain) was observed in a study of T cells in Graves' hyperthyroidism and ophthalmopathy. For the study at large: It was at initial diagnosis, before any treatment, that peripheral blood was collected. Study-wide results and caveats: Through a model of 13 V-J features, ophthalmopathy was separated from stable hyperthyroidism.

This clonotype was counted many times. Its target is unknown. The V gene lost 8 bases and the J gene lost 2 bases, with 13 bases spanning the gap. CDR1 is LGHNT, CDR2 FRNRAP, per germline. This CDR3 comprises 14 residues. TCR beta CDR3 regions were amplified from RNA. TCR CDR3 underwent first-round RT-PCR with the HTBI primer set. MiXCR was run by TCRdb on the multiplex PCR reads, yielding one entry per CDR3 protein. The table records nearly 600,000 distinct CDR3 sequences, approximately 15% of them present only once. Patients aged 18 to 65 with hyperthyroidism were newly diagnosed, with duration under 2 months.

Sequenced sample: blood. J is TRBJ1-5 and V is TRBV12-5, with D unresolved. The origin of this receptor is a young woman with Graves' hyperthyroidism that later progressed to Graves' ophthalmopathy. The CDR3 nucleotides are TGTGCTAGTTGGGAGGGATCCCGCAATCAGCCCCAGCATTTT. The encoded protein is CASWEGSRNQPQHF.